This record looks at one TCR beta chain sequence and its context. This specimen comes from a study of T cell responses to AZD1222 COVID-19 vaccine. V was clipped by 6 bases and J by 1 base, with 11 bases between them. The CDR3 consists of 14 residues. Germline values: CDR1 SGHKS, CDR2 YYEKEE (reference sequence). Assay used: immunoSEQ multiplex PCR; TCRdb lists only in-frame clones, some missing. This sample has over 150,000 clones, with about 87% found just once. The J gene is TRBJ1-5, the V gene TRBV5-5, with no clear D. The source of this sequence is an adult in good health. This specimen was peripheral blood, taken on day 0 of AZD1222 vaccination. The CDR3 bases are TGTGCCAGCAACCCATTGGGAAGCAATCAGCCCCAGCATTTT. The encoded protein is CASNPLGSNQPQHF. The complete variable domain, with remaining parts taken from reference TRBV5-5 and TRBJ1-5, reads DAGVTQSPTHLIKTRGQQVTLRCSPISGHKSVSWYQQVLGQGPQFIFQYYEKEERGRGNFPDRFSARQFPNYSSELNVNALLLGDSALYLCASNPLGSNQPQHFGDGTRLSIL.